This paragraph reports one TCR beta chain. The data derive from a study of response to subunit inactivated influenza vaccine. Germline V lookup: CDR1 MNHEY, CDR2 SVGEGT. The CDR3 extends over 13 amino acids. Trimming shortened V by 6 bases and J by 0 bases, and 6 bases separated the two germline ends. Each CDR3 protein gets one entry after TCRdb re-called the RT-PCR reads with MiXCR. This sample yields some 150,000 distinct CDR3 sequences, of which approximately 12% are seen a single time; approximately 30% belongs to the top ten. This sample also belongs to another study, concerning T cells expressing NK-cell markers. That paper notes: 5'RACE template switching with UMIs produced the TCR beta cDNA. Roughly six donors had dominant NKG2C+ clonotypes that comprised roughly 1.0-8% of their CD8+ T cells.

The sample here was CD8+ T cells sorted from PBMCs, taken 11 to 12 days after vaccination. The TCR originated in a man aged 50-59 years who received an inactivated influenza vaccine. The chain joins TRBV6-2 or TRBV6-3 to TRBJ2-1, with D perhaps matching TRBD2 (6 bases). CDR3 residues: CASRGGSYNEQFF. The DNA of the CDR3 is TGTGCCAGCAGGGGGGGCTCCTACAATGAGCAGTTCTTC.